A single sample gave rise to the 22 T cell receptor beta chains below, sequenced in a study of T cells in Graves' hyperthyroidism and ophthalmopathy. Using RNA transcripts as the source, TCR beta CDR3 regions were amplified. With the HTBI primer set, the TCR CDR3 went through a first round of RT-PCR. TCRdb re-called the multiplex PCR reads through MiXCR, storing one row per CDR3 protein. The table has a few hundred thousand distinct CDR3 sequences, roughly 18% seen once. Material for sequencing was blood. The receptors stem from a woman aged 18-35 years with Graves' ophthalmopathy.

As for this clonotype: This may come from a read error, since a much larger clone is one base off. The J gene is TRBJ1-2, the V gene TRBV7-2; no clear D gene. CDR3 length: 13 amino acids. CDR1 and CDR2 from the germline V gene are SGHTA and FQGNSA. The CDR3 protein is CAGSALMAYGYTF. The CDR3 DNA is TGTGCCGGCAGCGCCCTAATGGCGTATGGCTACACCTTC.

This clonotype has ten or more counts. The chain uses TRBV30 and TRBJ1-5; D is uncertain. The CDR3 is 13 residues long. In germline, CDR1 is GTSNPN, CDR2 SVGIG (reference sequence). V was trimmed by 5 bases and J by 4 bases, leaving 12 bases between them. Here the CDR3 DNA reads TGTGCCTGGGACCGGGCCCCGAATCAGCCCCAGCATTTT. Amino acid sequence: CAWDRAPNQPQHF.

This clonotype was picked up many times. This chain connects TRBV6-5 to TRBJ2-7, with D possibly TRBD2 on 5 matching bases. This CDR3 comprises 16 residues. Germline V CDR1 and CDR2: MNHEY, SVGAGI. V shed 6 bases and J shed 0 bases, with 18 bases lying between them. The CDR3 bases are TGTGCCAGCAGCTCCACACGGACGGGGAGCTCCTACGAGCAGTACTTC. Its translation is CASSSTRTGSSYEQYF.

J is TRBJ2-1 and V is TRBV11-2; the match to TRBD2 covers 11 bases. Germline V gene sequence: CDR1 SGHAT, CDR2 FQNNGV. V shed 0 bases, J shed 2 bases, and the junction held 6 bases outside the gene matches. The CDR3 contains 18 residues. DNA for the CDR3: TGTGCCAGCAGCTTAGATTGGGGTAGCGGGGGGGCCTACAATGAGCAGTTCTTC. Protein product: CASSLDWGSGGAYNEQFF.

This clonotype has ten or more counts. The V call is TRBV6-1, the J call TRBJ2-1; the match to TRBD2 covers 12 bases. In germline, CDR1 is MNHNS, CDR2 SASEGT. V lost 5 bases to trimming and J lost 6 bases; unmatched junction nucleotides: 11. This CDR3 comprises 17 residues. The CDR3 sequence is CASSFSVTSGSPNEQFF. For the CDR3, the DNA is TGTGCCAGCAGTTTTTCGGTGACTAGCGGGAGCCCCAATGAGCAGTTCTTC.

This clonotype showed up many times. This chain uses TRBV27 with TRBJ2-7; possible D gene TRBD1, 6 bases. The CDR3 extends over 15 amino acids. V was shortened by 5 bases and J by 4 bases, with 18 bases between the two germline ends. The germline V gene has CDR1 MNHEY and CDR2 SMNVEV (reference sequence). The CDR3 here is CASSPTGTTGYEQYF. CDR3 sequence (DNA): TGTGCCAGCAGTCCTACCGGGACAACGGGGTACGAGCAGTACTTC.

The DNA of the CDR3 is TGCAGTGTGTCCCAGGGAACTAACTATGGCTACACCTTC. This codes for CSVSQGTNYGYTF. This sequence joins TRBV20-1 and TRBJ1-2; the D gene is possibly TRBD1 (5 bases). CDR3 length: 13 amino acids. Per germline, CDR1 DFQATT and CDR2 SNEGSKA (reference sequence). Trimming took off 7 bases at V and 0 bases at J, with 12 bases between the two ends.

V and J are TRBV19 and TRBJ1-5; no definite D call. The V end lost 8 bases, the J end lost 3 bases, and 11 bases lay between the germline ends. In germline, CDR1 is LNHDA, CDR2 SQIVND (reference sequence). The CDR3 consists of 13 residues. The CDR3 protein is CASDDKLNQPQHF. The CDR3 nucleotides are TGTGCCAGTGATGACAAGCTCAATCAGCCCCAGCATTTT.

This clonotype appeared many times. The V call is TRBV6-1, the J call TRBJ1-5; D unresolved. The germline CDR1 and CDR2 sequences are MNHNS and SASEGT. The CDR3 length is 15 residues. Trimming cost V 2 bases and J 3 bases, with 11 bases left between them. CDR3 in amino acids: CASSESRRVNQPQHF. The CDR3 DNA follows: TGTGCCAGCAGTGAAAGTAGGCGGGTCAATCAGCCCCAGCATTTT.

This clonotype was detected ten times or more. The J gene is TRBJ2-7, the V gene TRBV20-1; D gene uncertain. This CDR3 is built from 13 residues. V gave up 6 bases and J gave up 0 bases, with 12 bases separating them. CDR1 is DFQATT and CDR2 is SNEGSKA in the germline V gene (reference sequence). The CDR3 reads CSALDGDSYEQYF. For the CDR3, the DNA is TGCAGTGCCCTGGACGGAGACTCCTACGAGCAGTACTTC.

There are a few counts of this clonotype. This rearrangement joins TRBV5-1 to TRBJ1-2; D is possibly TRBD1 (6 bases). The V end lost 4 bases, the J end lost 6 bases, and 13 bases lay between the germline ends. This CDR3 contains 13 residues. Per the germline V gene, CDR1 is SGHRS and CDR2 is YFSETQ. The CDR3 region is CASSAGTSDGYTF. CDR3 DNA: TGCGCCAGCAGCGCCGGGACATCGGATGGCTACACCTTC.

This clonotype was seen more than once but under ten times. This chain connects TRBV29-1 to TRBJ2-3, with 9 bases matching TRBD2. Germline CDR1 and CDR2: SQVTM and ANQGSEA. V lost 3 bases, J lost 5 bases, and 6 bases stayed unmatched. The CDR3 runs to 14 residues. DNA for the CDR3: TGCAGCGTTGATTTAGCGGGGGCGGGAGATACGCAGTATTTT. Protein product: CSVDLAGAGDTQYF.

This clonotype has a count of ten or more. The chain is built from TRBV29-1 and TRBJ2-7, with TRBD1 identical over 7 bases. V shed 4 bases, J shed 7 bases, and the junction held 10 bases outside the gene matches. The CDR3 is 13 amino acids. Germline CDR1 reads SQVTM; CDR2 reads ANQGSEA. The CDR3 protein is CSVVRQGMGEQYF. The DNA for the CDR3 is TGCAGCGTTGTAAGACAGGGCATGGGGGAGCAGTACTTC.

This chain joins TRBV2 and TRBJ1-5; TRBD1 is a possible D gene (5 bases). V lost 8 bases and J lost 6, with 29 bases in between. The CDR3 has 18 amino acids. The germline V gene encodes CDR1 SNHLY and CDR2 FYNNEI. The CDR3 bases are TGTGCCAGCGCAGGCGGAGAGGGTCGGGGGTACCAAGGTCAGCCCCAGCATTTT. Protein: CASAGGEGRGYQGQPQHF.

This clonotype was counted ten times or more. The DNA for the CDR3 is TGTGCCAGCAGCGGCAGGGACAGGGAAAACATTCAGTACTTC. It translates to CASSGRDRENIQYF. V is TRBV12-3 or TRBV12-4 and J is TRBJ2-4; 9 bases fit TRBD1. V lost 6 bases to trimming and J lost 5 bases; unmatched junction nucleotides: 5. The CDR3 spans 14 residues.

This clonotype was detected many times. J is TRBJ2-1 and V is TRBV27, with 12 bases aligning to TRBD2. The CDR3 consists of 15 residues. Germline assignment: CDR1 MNHEY and CDR2 SMNVEV (reference sequence). V lost 3 bases, J lost 6 bases, and 3 bases stayed unmatched. In nucleotides, the CDR3 is TGTGCCAGCAGTTTCCAGACTAGCGGGGGCAATGAGCAGTTCTTC. Translating gives CASSFQTSGGNEQFF.

The chain is built from TRBV27 and TRBJ2-1; a possible D gene is TRBD2 (5 bases). The CDR3 loop spans 13 amino acids. The germline V gene has CDR1 MNHEY and CDR2 SMNVEV (reference sequence). V was trimmed by 6 bases and J by 7 bases, leaving 13 bases between them. The CDR3 coding sequence is TGTGCCAGCAGGGACGGTCGAGGGAATGAGCAGTTCTTC. This sequence encodes CASRDGRGNEQFF.

This clonotype was detected ten times or more. This chain joins TRBV7-9 and TRBJ2-1; the D gene could be TRBD1 or TRBD2 (5 bases each). The V and J ends lost 2 bases and 9 bases respectively, with 11 bases between them. The germline gives CDR1 SEHNR, CDR2 FQNEAQ (reference sequence). This CDR3 spans 13 amino acids. The CDR3 region is CASSLFVRGEQFF. The CDR3 nucleotides are TGTGCCAGCAGCTTATTCGTGAGGGGTGAGCAGTTCTTC. Full variable domain (rest looked up from reference TRBV7-9 and TRBJ2-1): DTGVSQNPRHKITKRGQNVTFRCDPISEHNRLYWYRQTLGQGPEFLTYFQNEAQLEKSRLLSDRFSAERPKGSFSTLEIQRTEQGDSAMYLCASSLFVRGEQFFGPGTRLTVL.

The sample holds many counts of this clonotype. V is TRBV7-2 and J is TRBJ2-7, with a weak D call TRBD2 (6 bases). The germline CDR1 and CDR2 sequences are SGHTA and FQGNSA. The CDR3 has 13 amino acids. V lost 3 bases and J lost 3, with 9 bases in between. The CDR3, as DNA: TGTGCCAGCAGCTTCGGAGGGATCTACGAGCAGTACTTC. This translates into CASSFGGIYEQYF.

Ten or more counts support this clonotype. The chain couples TRBV6-1 to TRBJ2-2; D possibly matches TRBD1 or TRBD2 (5 bases each). Germline CDR1 and CDR2: MNHNS and SASEGT. The CDR3 length is 16 residues. V lost 3 bases and J lost 6, with 17 bases in between. CDR3 coding DNA: TGTGCCAGCAGTGACCAGCAGGGAGATAGTGCCGGGGAGCTGTTTTTT. It translates to CASSDQQGDSAGELFF.

The V and J genes are TRBV28 and TRBJ1-4, with 7 bases lining up with TRBD1. Germline values: CDR1 MDHEN, CDR2 SYDVKM. With 3 bases clipped from V and 4 bases from J, the junction kept 5 bases outside the gene matches. The CDR3 is 15 amino acids. CDR3 in amino acids: CASSLGTVHNEKLFF. CDR3 DNA: TGTGCCAGCAGTTTGGGGACAGTTCATAATGAAAAACTGTTTTTT.

There are many counts of this clonotype. V and J are TRBV28 and TRBJ1-1; D is unclear. The germline V gene has CDR1 MDHEN and CDR2 SYDVKM. Between the trimmed V and J ends, which lost 6 bases and 4 bases, there was a span of 15 bases. The CDR3 totals 14 residues. Here the CDR3 DNA reads TGTGCCAGCAGCCAGACGGAGGTTGGCACTGAAGCTTTCTTT. It translates to CASSQTEVGTEAFF.